This T cell receptor (beta chain) was observed in a study of blood T cell repertoires in COVID-19. As for the study in general: The cDNA or gDNA used as material had been derived from T cells, B-cell-depleted T cells, or PBMCs.

CDR3 size: 14 residues. Germline lookup yields CDR1 MGHRA and CDR2 YSYEKL. V shed 4 bases, J shed 7 bases, and the junction held 9 bases outside the gene matches. TCRdb's copy holds only in-frame clones and misses some; the assay was immunoSEQ multiplex PCR. Here the sample spans about 48,000 clones, about 85% being singletons. The sequenced material came from PBMCs or T cells enriched from blood (not recorded which). The rearrangement joins TRBV4-1 to TRBJ1-2; TRBD1 agrees at 7 bases. This clonotype was sampled from a woman in her forties or fifties who had recovered from COVID-19. The CDR3 protein is CASSPRTGSVGYTF. As DNA, the CDR3 is TGCGCCAGCAGCCCGCGGACAGGCTCCGTTGGCTACACCTTC.